This T cell receptor beta chain was observed in a study of blood T cell repertoires in COVID-19. Study in general: Samples came from the United States, Italy and Spain, spanning acute and convalescent COVID-19. In each case, the material was cDNA or gDNA derived from T cells, B-cell-depleted T cells, or PBMCs.

Study processing details: Reference gene primer amplification yielded estimated nucleated cell counts. Clones were sequenced by immunoSEQ multiplex PCR, and TCRdb holds only the in-frame ones, with some missing. The DNA gave D and trimming, while V, J and clone size come from that table. Among about 300,000 clones listed, 87% were seen once. The CDR3 loop spans 15 amino acids. With 2 bases clipped from V and 2 bases from J, the junction kept 4 bases outside the gene matches. In germline, CDR1 is GTSNPN, CDR2 SVGIG (reference sequence). Source material: PBMCs or T cells enriched from blood (not recorded which). The sequence derives from a woman in her twenties or thirties who had recovered from COVID-19. The chain couples TRBV30 to TRBJ2-7; the match to TRBD2 covers 12 bases. The chain's CDR3 is CAWSPRTSGAYEQYF. The CDR3 DNA reads as TGTGCCTGGAGTCCCCGGACTAGCGGGGCCTACGAGCAGTACTTC.